The 30 T cell receptor beta chains below come from one sample, sequenced in a study of T cells expressing NK-cell markers (dated by TCRdb to 2020 to 2021). The method was 5' RACE. Sequenced on an Illumina HiSeq 2000. After reprocessing by TCRdb, each CDR3 protein sequence is one entry, and no DNA is given. In this sample's table one finds a few hundred thousand distinct CDR3 sequences. The top ten hold roughly 0.4% of the sample. Sequencing was performed on blood T cells: a sorted CD56 or NKG2C T cell subset, CD4+ or CD8+ T cells, or bulk PBMC T cells (not recorded which). Source of these receptors: a man younger than 30 in good health. Donor details come from another sample of the same person, matched by shared clones.

The chain joins TRBV20-1 to TRBJ2-1; TCRdb outputs TRBD2, but without DNA this stays unchecked. The CDR3 contains 13 residues. CDR1 is DFQATT, CDR2 SNEGSKA, per germline (reference sequence). The CDR3 loop is CSAPVTSINEQFF.

The chain couples TRBV27 to TRBJ2-7. The CDR3 spans 13 residues. Germline CDR1 and CDR2: MNHEY and SMNVEV (reference sequence). The CDR3 here is CASSLGPEYEQYF.

The rearrangement joins TRBV30 to TRBJ2-3. The CDR3 spans 13 residues. Germline lookup yields CDR1 GTSNPN and CDR2 SVGIG (reference sequence). CDR3 residues: CALRVGVTDTQYF. The variable domain in full, with the rest retrieved from reference TRBV30 and TRBJ2-3, is SQTIHQWPATLVQPVGSPLSLECTVEGTSNPNLYWYRQAAGRGLQLLFYSVGIGQISSEVPQNLSASRPQDRQFILSSKKLLLSDSGFYLCALRVGVTDTQYFGPGTRLTVL.

CDR3 protein: CSAPAGDTQYF. The chain employs TRBV29-1 and TRBJ2-3; TCRdb names TRBD1, which stays unverified in the absence of DNA. CDR1 SQVTM and CDR2 ANQGSEA come from the germline V gene. The CDR3 has 11 amino acids.

The chain links TRBV4-3 to TRBJ2-3; without DNA, the TCRdb call of TRBD2 cannot be checked. The CDR3 is 16 residues long. Germline V gives CDR1 LGHNA, CDR2 YSLEER. CDR3 protein: CASSPRGAGGHDTQYF.

The chain combines TRBV7-2 with TRBJ2-1. Germline V CDR1 and CDR2: SGHTA, FQGNSA. This CDR3 comprises 12 residues. The CDR3 is CASSSTYNEQFF.

The CDR3 here is CASRGSGASTDTQYF. The V call is TRBV28, the J call TRBJ2-3; TCRdb names TRBD2, which stays unverified in the absence of DNA. Germline V lookup: CDR1 MDHEN, CDR2 SYDVKM. CDR3 length: 15 residues.

The V call is TRBV12-3 or TRBV12-4, the J call TRBJ2-1. The CDR3 has 14 amino acids. CDR3 region: CASAPRSFINEQFF.

This chain uses TRBV12-3 or TRBV12-4 with TRBJ2-2. There are 11 residues in the CDR3. CDR3 sequence reads: CASSLIRELFF.

The V gene is TRBV6-1, the J gene TRBJ2-7; TCRdb names TRBD1, which stays unverified in the absence of DNA. This CDR3 spans 14 amino acids. The V gene's germline CDR1 is MNHNS and CDR2 SASEGT. The chain's CDR3 is CASRPRGQSYEQYF.

The chain combines TRBV6-2 or TRBV6-3 with TRBJ1-2; lacking DNA, the TRBD1 call made by TCRdb goes unchecked. Germline V gene sequence: CDR1 MNHEY, CDR2 SVGEGT. The CDR3 spans 18 residues. CDR3 protein: CASSYRSTSGKRHYGYTF.

J is TRBJ2-7 and V is TRBV5-5; TCRdb's D gene call, TRBD1, goes unchecked for lack of DNA. Germline loops: CDR1 SGHKS, CDR2 YYEKEE (reference sequence). The CDR3 contains 14 residues. The CDR3 region is CASSGDGTNGEQYF.

The rearrangement uses TRBV6-1 and TRBJ2-4; TCRdb gives TRBD2 as the D gene, but with no DNA this cannot be confirmed. The germline V gene encodes CDR1 MNHNS and CDR2 SASEGT. There are 16 residues in the CDR3. The CDR3 region is CASQAGGLIAKNIQYF.

V gene TRBV6-1 combines with J gene TRBJ1-5; TCRdb's D call of TRBD1 is untestable without DNA. The CDR3 is made up of 16 amino acids. CDR1 is MNHNS, CDR2 SASEGT, per germline. CDR3 in amino acids: CARQRPGTGDNQPQHF.

This chain joins TRBV5-1 and TRBJ2-6. The germline CDR1 and CDR2 sequences are SGHRS and YFSETQ. The CDR3 sequence is 16 residues long. This CDR3 is CASSLRVASGANVLTF.

The chain combines TRBV20-1 with TRBJ2-3; TCRdb's assignment of TRBD1 cannot be checked, as there is no DNA. The germline gives CDR1 DFQATT, CDR2 SNEGSKA (reference sequence). CDR3 size: 14 residues. This CDR3 reads CSARDRGFTDTQYF.

The chain recombines TRBV20-1 with TRBJ1-5; TCRdb proposes TRBD1, but this gene call is untestable without DNA. In germline, CDR1 is DFQATT, CDR2 SNEGSKA (reference sequence). The CDR3 has 15 amino acids. The CDR3 here is CSARTGAKSNQPQHF.

The chain uses TRBV27 and TRBJ1-1; the D gene TCRdb calls, TRBD1, cannot be checked with no DNA. The germline CDR1 and CDR2 sequences are MNHEY and SMNVEV (reference sequence). The CDR3 runs to 15 residues. CDR3 protein: CASSSQRRGFTEAFF.

This sequence joins TRBV2 and TRBJ2-5; TCRdb proposes TRBD1, but this gene call is untestable without DNA. The CDR3 covers 15 residues. Germline V lookup: CDR1 SNHLY, CDR2 FYNNEI. The CDR3 here is CASRVNWGSQETQYF.

This rearrangement joins TRBV5-4 to TRBJ2-3. From germline, CDR1 is SGHNT and CDR2 YYREEE (reference sequence). This CDR3 comprises 15 residues. CDR3 sequence reads: CASSSGLSSTDTQYF.

The chain joins TRBV7-9 to TRBJ2-7. Germline CDR1 and CDR2: SEHNR and FQNEAQ (reference sequence). The length of the CDR3 is 12 residues. The CDR3 loop reads CASSLARSEQYF. Looking up the rest from reference TRBV7-9 and TRBJ2-7 gives the full variable domain: DTGVSQNPRHKITKRGQNVTFRCDPISEHNRLYWYRQTLGQGPEFLTYFQNEAQLEKSRLLSDRFSAERPKGSFSTLEIQRTEQGDSAMYLCASSLARSEQYFGPGTRLTVT.

The chain is built from TRBV25-1 and TRBJ2-1; the TCRdb D gene call, TRBD1, has no DNA to confirm it. CDR1 and CDR2 (germline): MGHDK, SYGVNS. The CDR3 totals 13 residues. This CDR3 is CASSAIGTGGPFF.

V gene TRBV10-3 combines with J gene TRBJ1-6; TCRdb returns TRBD1, unconfirmable since there is no DNA. Germline assignment: CDR1 ENHRY and CDR2 SYGVKD. The CDR3 is 14 amino acids. The CDR3 loop is CAISPGGGNSPLHF.

The chain combines TRBV12-3 or TRBV12-4 with TRBJ1-1. This CDR3 spans 15 amino acids. CDR3 in amino acids: CASSLSVGVNTEAFF.

The chain couples TRBV10-3 to TRBJ2-1; with no DNA, the TCRdb D assignment of TRBD2 cannot be verified. The CDR3 runs 17 residues. CDR1 is ENHRY, CDR2 SYGVKD, per germline. The CDR3 sequence: CAISPGSGRGVYNEQFF.

V usage is TRBV1 and J usage is TRBJ2-2; TCRdb selects TRBD1, and the lack of DNA leaves this call unchecked. TRBV1 constitutes a pseudogene. This CDR3 has 20 amino acids. The CDR3 sequence is CTSSQDMGSPGAFMAGELFF.

J is TRBJ2-1 and V is TRBV6-2 or TRBV6-3; TCRdb names TRBD2, which stays unverified in the absence of DNA. The CDR3 loop spans 15 amino acids. Germline CDR1 MNHEY, CDR2 SVGEGT. The CDR3 sequence: CASSVSGRVYNEQFF.

The gene calls are TRBV6-1 and TRBJ1-6; TCRdb lists TRBD1, though no DNA is available to test this call. The CDR3 is 14 residues long. Germline V lookup: CDR1 MNHNS, CDR2 SASEGT. Here the CDR3 reads CASRTGTGDSPLHF.

This chain joins TRBV12-5 and TRBJ2-2. CDR1 is LGHNT and CDR2 is FRNRAP in the germline V gene. This CDR3 comprises 14 residues. The CDR3 spells CASSSGGITGELFF.

J is TRBJ2-1 and V is TRBV5-4; the TCRdb D gene call, TRBD2, has no DNA to confirm it. Looked up from germline, CDR1 is SGHNT and CDR2 is YYREEE (reference sequence). The CDR3 extends over 16 amino acids. The chain's CDR3 is CASSGGGGASGNEQFF. The full variable domain, rest sourced from reference TRBV5-4 and TRBJ2-1, is ETGVTQSPTHLIKTRGQQVTLRCSSQSGHNTVSWYQQALGQGPQFIFQYYREEENGRGNFPPRFSGLQFPNYSSELNVNALELDDSALYLCASSGGGGASGNEQFFGPGTRLTVL.